The clone carrying this T cell receptor beta chain was counted once. This entry is derived from a study of blood T cell repertoires in COVID-19. Overall study: The study counted Cohort 3 donors as recovered given two negative PCRs, clearance, or symptom resolution. T cells, B-cell-depleted T cells, or PBMCs supplied cDNA or gDNA.

V lost 3 bases, J lost 3 bases, and 11 bases lay in between. This CDR3 has 14 amino acids. The germline CDR1 and CDR2 sequences are MDHEN and SYDVKM. Participant ages covered about 18 to 100 years across approximately 25 US areas. Original handling: Amplification of reference gene primers provided the estimated nucleated cell counts. TCRdb's copy holds only in-frame clones and misses some; the assay was immunoSEQ multiplex PCR. The V and J calls and clone size are taken from that table; D and trimming were inferred from the DNA. The sample contains 300,000 to 450,000 clones, about 87% of which appear only once.

This receptor was obtained from a man in his forties or fifties in a cohort exposed to, infected with or recovered from COVID-19 (not recorded which). This rearrangement joins TRBV28 to TRBJ1-1; a possible D gene is TRBD1 (6 bases). Sequencing was performed on PBMCs or T cells enriched from blood (not recorded which). CDR3 region: CASSFVNRDTEAFF. CDR3 bases: TGTGCCAGCAGTTTTGTTAACAGGGACACTGAAGCTTTCTTT.